In its sample, the clone carrying this T cell receptor (beta chain) was seen a few times. The target antigen is unknown. About 10 milliliters was the volume of peripheral blood drawn from each donor. Extraction of total RNA produced a minimum of 5.5 micrograms from each sample. PCR was performed a second time for about 7 to 12 cycles using a sample-barcoded 5' primer and a J-beta primer mix. TCRdb re-derived calls from the 5' RACE reads in MiXCR, one entry per CDR3 protein. The sample contains roughly 800,000 distinct CDR3 sequences, roughly 64% of which appear only once. The data were taken from a study of blood T cells in healthy people across ages. The germline V gene has CDR1 MNHNY and CDR2 SVGAGI (reference sequence). This CDR3 contains 14 residues. Deletions cut 4 bases from V and 5 bases from J, with 14 bases between. Study conclusions and caveats: Donor CMV status was unknown, possibly confounding expanded clonotype changes.

This TCR came from a man aged 25-45 years in good health. The V and J genes are TRBV6-6 and TRBJ1-2; D not resolved. Sequencing used blood. CDR3 DNA sequence: TGTGCCAGCAGTTTTGGCCCCCAAAGTTATGGCTACACCTTC. It codes for CASSFGPQSYGYTF.